This record looks at one TCR beta chain sequence and its context. These data are taken from a study of blood T cell repertoires in COVID-19. Sequencing was performed with immunoSEQ multiplex PCR; in TCRdb, only in-frame clones are kept and a portion is missing. The table shows around 140,000 clones, with about 87% occurring only once. Sequencing input: peripheral blood. This clonotype originated in a human donor with COVID-19, enrolled during active disease. The donor label of this sample is uncertain.

The DNA of the CDR3 is TGTGCCAGTAGTGGGGACAGGACCGACGAGCAGTACTTC. Translated: CASSGDRTDEQYF. The chain joins TRBV19 to TRBJ2-7; the match to TRBD1 covers 8 bases. Trimming took 5 bases from V and 5 from J; bases not matched to a gene: 5. Looked up from germline, CDR1 is LNHDA and CDR2 is SQIVND (reference sequence). The CDR3 sequence is 13 residues long.